Listed below are T cell receptor beta chains from one sample, sequenced in a study of cytomegalovirus exposure and HLA in healthy donors. Profiled with immunoSEQ multiplex PCR; TCRdb holds only in-frame clones, not every one. The data show around 100,000 clones, with roughly 78% seen just once and approximately 4.6% held by the top ten. The sample comprised PBMCs. Receptors originate from a woman aged 40 to 50 in good health and CMV-seropositive. CDR3s include the opening cysteine and the closing phenylalanine or tryptophan. The D gene is left open where the match is weak. Only part of the rows carry a size: once, few, many, or a class if the clone is expanded.

14	TRBJ2-5	-	-	TRBV9	CASSVGGGGETQYF	TGTGCCAGCAGCGTAGGAGGGGGAGGGGAGACCCAGTACTTC
16	TRBJ2-1	-	TRBD2	TRBV7-2	CASSRGLAGSYNEQFF	TGTGCCAGCAGCAGGGGACTAGCGGGCTCCTACAATGAGCAGTTCTTC
15	TRBJ1-6	-	TRBD1	TRBV9	CASSVEDRRDSPLHF	TGTGCCAGCAGCGTAGAGGACAGGCGGGACTCACCCCTCCACTTT
12	TRBJ1-5	few	TRBD1	TRBV28	CAAATGNQPQHF	TGTGCCGCAGCGACAGGGAATCAGCCCCAGCATTTT
17	TRBJ2-1	-	TRBD2	TRBV9	CASSVDAGGLSYNEQFF	TGTGCCAGCAGCGTAGACGCGGGGGGCTTATCCTACAATGAGCAGTTCTTC
13	TRBJ1-6	-	-	TRBV4-3	CASSQARESPLHF	TGCGCCAGCAGCCAAGCTCGGGAATCACCCCTCCACTTT
15	TRBJ2-3	-	-	TRBV7-9	CASSLGDSSTDTQYF	TGTGCCAGCAGCTTAGGAGACAGTAGCACAGATACGCAGTATTTT
12	TRBJ1-1	-	-	TRBV4-2	CASSAQDTEAFF	TGTGCCAGCAGCGCCCAGGACACTGAAGCTTTCTTT
15	TRBJ2-7	-	TRBD2	TRBV9	CASSVASGAPYEQYF	TGTGCCAGCAGCGTAGCTAGCGGGGCGCCTTACGAGCAGTACTTC
15	TRBJ2-1	-	TRBD2	TRBV5-1	CASSPGLASYNEQFF	TGCGCCAGCAGCCCCGGACTAGCATCCTACAATGAGCAGTTCTTC
16	TRBJ2-3	-	TRBD2	TRBV7-3	CASSSGLAVSTDTQYF	TGTGCCAGCAGCTCGGGACTAGCGGTGAGCACAGATACGCAGTATTTT
13	TRBJ1-2	-	-	TRBV7-9	CASSLDFSDGYTF	TGTGCCAGCAGCCTAGACTTCTCTGATGGCTACACCTTC
13	TRBJ1-3	few	-	TRBV2	CASSRGSGNTIYF	TGTGCCAGCAGCAGGGGCTCTGGAAACACCATATATTTT
14	TRBJ1-4	-	-	TRBV18	CASSPPSTNEKLFF	TGTGCCAGCTCACCACCCAGTACTAATGAAAAACTGTTTTTT
17	TRBJ2-7	-	TRBD2	TRBV7-2	CASTNAGGGPVFYEQYF	TGTGCCAGCACCAATGCCGGGGGGGGTCCGGTTTTCTACGAGCAGTACTTC
15	TRBJ2-2	few	-	TRBV6-5	CASRLGATNTGELFF	TGTGCCAGCAGGCTCGGAGCGACCAACACCGGGGAGCTGTTTTTT
15	TRBJ2-7	-	TRBD2	TRBV2	CASSVERGTSYEQYF	TGTGCCAGCAGTGTTGAGCGGGGGACTTCCTACGAGCAGTACTTC
15	TRBJ2-7	-	TRBD2	TRBV7-9	CASSLVAGRAYEQYF	TGTGCCAGCAGCTTAGTGGCGGGGAGGGCCTACGAGCAGTACTTC
15	TRBJ1-4	-	TRBD1	TRBV7-9	CASSLADRGREKLFF	TGTGCCAGCAGCTTGGCGGACAGGGGGCGTGAAAAACTGTTTTTT
15	TRBJ1-5	-	-	TRBV7-2	CASSLEGTNNQPQHF	TGTGCCAGCAGCTTAGAAGGGACAAACAATCAGCCCCAGCATTTT
13	TRBJ2-1	few	-	TRBV2	CASRVDTSNEQFF	TGTGCCAGCAGGGTAGACACATCCAATGAGCAGTTCTTC
19	TRBJ2-2	-	TRBD2	TRBV4-2	CASSQAPGLAGEASGELFF	TGTGCCAGCAGCCAAGCCCCGGGACTAGCGGGAGAAGCGTCCGGGGAGCTGTTTTTT
15	TRBJ1-3	-	-	TRBV9	CASSVATESGNTIYF	TGTGCCAGCAGCGTAGCTACTGAGTCTGGAAACACCATATATTTT
15	TRBJ2-1	-	TRBD2	TRBV19	CASSPGTRGSNEQFF	TGTGCCAGTAGTCCAGGGACTAGGGGAAGCAATGAGCAGTTCTTC
12	TRBJ1-5	-	-	TRBV7-8	CASSPLLRAQHF	TGTGCCAGCAGCCCCCTTCTCAGGGCCCAGCATTTT
15	TRBJ1-5	few	-	TRBV2	CASSSGAASNQPQHF	TGTGCCAGCAGTTCAGGGGCGGCTAGCAATCAGCCCCAGCATTTT
14	TRBJ2-1	once	-	TRBV2	CASRVAQGNNEQFF	TGTGCCAGCAGAGTAGCACAGGGAAACAATGAGCAGTTCTTC
14	TRBJ2-2	few	-	TRBV6-1	CASKDYSNTGELFF	TGTGCCAGCAAAGACTACTCGAACACCGGGGAGCTGTTTTTT
13	TRBJ1-2	-	TRBD1	TRBV29-1	CSARDRGLYGYTF	TGCAGCGCTAGGGACAGGGGGCTTTATGGCTACACCTTC
18	TRBJ1-1	-	TRBD1	TRBV19	CASSSGRWTGFMNTEAFF	TGTGCCAGTAGTAGCGGACGCTGGACAGGTTTCATGAACACTGAAGCTTTCTTT
14	TRBJ1-3	-	-	TRBV7-9	CASSSGTLENTIYF	TGTGCCAGCAGCTCAGGGACTCTGGAAAACACCATATATTTT
12	TRBJ1-1	-	-	TRBV7-2	CASSLRGTEAFF	TGTGCCAGCAGCTTGCGGGGCACTGAAGCTTTCTTT
15	TRBJ2-1	-	TRBD2	TRBV27	CASSFETSGSNEQFF	TGTGCCAGCAGTTTTGAGACTAGCGGGAGCAATGAGCAGTTCTTC
16	TRBJ1-3	-	-	TRBV2	CAILMRTESPGNTIYF	TGTGCCATCCTAATGAGGACAGAGTCCCCTGGAAACACCATATATTTT
15	TRBJ2-3	once	TRBD1	TRBV9	CASSVGTGPVGTQYF	TGTGCCAGCAGCGTAGGGACAGGCCCCGTGGGTACGCAGTATTTT
13	TRBJ2-3	-	-	TRBV7-6	CASSSDNTDTQYF	TGTGCCAGCAGCTCGGACAACACAGATACGCAGTATTTT
12	TRBJ2-7	-	-	TRBV19	CASSTGSYEQYF	TGTGCCAGTAGTACAGGGTCGTACGAGCAGTACTTC
15	TRBJ2-1	once	TRBD2	TRBV9	CASSETSGSYNEQFF	TGTGCCAGCAGCGAGACTAGCGGGTCCTACAATGAGCAGTTCTTC
15	TRBJ1-2	-	TRBD1	TRBV6-1	CASGGRDRGNYGYTF	TGTGCCAGCGGAGGTCGGGACAGGGGTAACTATGGCTACACCTTC
16	TRBJ1-1	-	-	TRBV5-6	CASSFDNGGGNTEAFF	TGTGCCAGCAGTTTCGACAACGGGGGAGGGAACACTGAAGCTTTCTTT
13	TRBJ2-1	few	TRBD2	TRBV6-6	CASRPSGRNEQFF	TGTGCCAGCCGACCTAGCGGGAGGAATGAGCAGTTCTTC
16	TRBJ2-7	-	TRBD1	TRBV28	CASSFPGTGESYEQYF	TGTGCCAGCAGTTTCCCCGGGACAGGGGAGTCCTACGAGCAGTACTTC
13	TRBJ1-3	-	-	TRBV11-2	CASSFGSGNTIYF	TGTGCCAGCAGCTTCGGTTCTGGAAACACCATATATTTT
14	TRBJ2-5	-	-	TRBV9	CASSPDPRGETQYF	TGTGCCAGCAGCCCTGACCCCAGGGGAGAGACCCAGTACTTC
15	TRBJ1-1	-	-	TRBV7-2	CASSLVTVGPPEAFF	TGTGCCAGCAGCTTAGTCACAGTAGGCCCCCCTGAAGCTTTCTTT
16	TRBJ2-3	once	TRBD2	TRBV12-5	CASGPNGRASTDTQYF	TGTGCTAGTGGTCCCAATGGGAGGGCCAGCACAGATACGCAGTATTTT
16	TRBJ2-1	-	-	TRBV9	CASSVGSSGGDNEQFF	TGTGCCAGCAGCGTAGGGAGTAGCGGAGGAGACAATGAGCAGTTCTTC
14	TRBJ2-7	-	-	TRBV5-1	CASSLEGRGYEQYF	TGCGCCAGCAGCTTGGAAGGGAGAGGCTACGAGCAGTACTTC
14	TRBJ1-4	once	-	TRBV7-9	CASSLRTTNEKLFF	TGTGCCAGCAGCTTGCGTACAACTAATGAAAAACTGTTTTTT
15	TRBJ2-7	-	-	TRBV5-6	CASSLVGVSSYEQYF	TGTGCCAGCAGCTTGGTTGGAGTGAGCTCCTACGAGCAGTACTTC
14	TRBJ1-5	few	-	TRBV4-3	CASSQDNSNQPQHF	TGCGCCAGCAGCCAAGACAATAGCAATCAGCCCCAGCATTTT